The clone carrying this T cell receptor (beta chain) was detected only a few times. This specimen belongs to a study of T-cell reconstitution after alpha-beta-depleted transplantation in children. The CDR3 totals 12 residues. V was trimmed by 8 bases and J by 8 bases, leaving 13 bases between them. CDR1 and CDR2 (germline): SEHNR, FQNEAQ (reference sequence). Preparation of the TCRbeta library was carried out with unique molecular identifiers. TCRdb redid the calling of the PCR reads with MiXCR, one entry per CDR3 protein. This sample yields about 420,000 distinct CDR3 sequences, of which approximately 11% are seen a single time; roughly 5.1% belongs to the top ten.

The sample consisted of PBMCs from the stem cell graft donor, taken from the stem cell graft. V and J are TRBV7-9 and TRBJ2-1, with D perhaps matching TRBD2 (6 bases). The receptor was isolated from a human donor who donated a stem cell graft to a child with acute myeloid leukemia. CDR3 amino acids: CASGGVGDEQFF. Written as DNA, the CDR3 is TGTGCCAGCGGCGGGGTTGGGGATGAGCAGTTCTTC.